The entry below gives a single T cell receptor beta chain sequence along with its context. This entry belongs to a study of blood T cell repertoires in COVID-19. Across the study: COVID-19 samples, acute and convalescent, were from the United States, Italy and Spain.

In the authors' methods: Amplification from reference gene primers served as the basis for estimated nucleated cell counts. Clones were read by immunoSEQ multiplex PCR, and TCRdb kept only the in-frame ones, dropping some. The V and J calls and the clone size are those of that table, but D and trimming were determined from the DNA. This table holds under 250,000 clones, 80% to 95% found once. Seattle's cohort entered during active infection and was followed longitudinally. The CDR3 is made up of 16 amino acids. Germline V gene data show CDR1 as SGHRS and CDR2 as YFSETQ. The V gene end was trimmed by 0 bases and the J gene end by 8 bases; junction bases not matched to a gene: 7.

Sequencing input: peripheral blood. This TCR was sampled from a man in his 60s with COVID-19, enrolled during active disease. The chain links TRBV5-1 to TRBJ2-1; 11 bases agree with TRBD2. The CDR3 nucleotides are TGCGCCAGCAGCTTGGAAGCTCCGGGACTAGCGGATGAGCAGTTCTTC. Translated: CASSLEAPGLADEQFF. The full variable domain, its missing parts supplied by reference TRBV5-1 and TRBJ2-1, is KAGVTQTPRYLIKTRGQQVTLSCSPISGHRSVSWYQQTPGQGLQFLFEYFSETQRNKGNFPGRFSGRQFSNSRSEMNVSTLELGDSALYLCASSLEAPGLADEQFFGPGTRLTVL.